The sequence of this T cell receptor beta chain was determined in a study of cytomegalovirus exposure and HLA in healthy donors. The PCR made use of 60 Vbeta and 13 Jbeta primers. The method was immunoSEQ multiplex PCR; TCRdb's version includes in-frame clones alone and lacks a portion of them. This sample yields about 35,000 clones, of which about 72% are seen a single time; more than 7% belongs to the top ten. After removal of 3 bases from V and 4 bases from J, the junction contained 15 bases not matched to a gene. The CDR3 loop spans 20 amino acids. CDR1 and CDR2 from the germline V gene are LNHDA and SQIVND (reference sequence).

The TCR sequence derives from a woman in her twenties or thirties in good health and CMV-seropositive. The sequenced sample consisted of PBMCs. This rearrangement joins TRBV19 to TRBJ2-1; 13 bases are a match to TRBD2. The CDR3 loop is CASSILSTSGGPPGYNEQFF. In DNA form, the CDR3 reads TGTGCCAGTAGTATTCTATCGACTAGCGGGGGGCCGCCTGGTTACAATGAGCAGTTCTTC.